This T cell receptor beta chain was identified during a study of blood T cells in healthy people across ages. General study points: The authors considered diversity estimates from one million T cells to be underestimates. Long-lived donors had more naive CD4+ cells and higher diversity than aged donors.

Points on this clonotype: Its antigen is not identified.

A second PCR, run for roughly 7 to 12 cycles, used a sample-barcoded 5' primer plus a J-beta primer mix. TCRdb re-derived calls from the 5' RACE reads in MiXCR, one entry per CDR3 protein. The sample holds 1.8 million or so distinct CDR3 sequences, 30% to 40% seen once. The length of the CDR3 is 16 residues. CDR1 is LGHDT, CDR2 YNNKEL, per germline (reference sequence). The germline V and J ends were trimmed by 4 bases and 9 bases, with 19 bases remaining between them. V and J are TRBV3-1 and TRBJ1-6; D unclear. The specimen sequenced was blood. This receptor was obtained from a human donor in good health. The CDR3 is CASSPLDGYEGSPLHF. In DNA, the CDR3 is TGTGCCAGCAGCCCCTTGGATGGGTACGAAGGTTCACCCCTCCACTTT.